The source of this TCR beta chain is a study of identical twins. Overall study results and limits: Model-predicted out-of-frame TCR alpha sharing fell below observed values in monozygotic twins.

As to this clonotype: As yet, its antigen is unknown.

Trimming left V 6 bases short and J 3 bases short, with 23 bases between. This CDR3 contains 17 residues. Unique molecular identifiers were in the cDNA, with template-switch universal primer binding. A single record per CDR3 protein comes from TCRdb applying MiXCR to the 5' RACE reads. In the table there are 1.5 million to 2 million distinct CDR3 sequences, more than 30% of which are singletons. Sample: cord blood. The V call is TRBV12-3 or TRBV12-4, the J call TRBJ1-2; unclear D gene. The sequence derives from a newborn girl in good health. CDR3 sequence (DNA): TGTGCCAGCAGCCCTCACCACCGGTCCAGGCTGGACTATGGCTACACCTTC. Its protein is CASSPHHRSRLDYGYTF.